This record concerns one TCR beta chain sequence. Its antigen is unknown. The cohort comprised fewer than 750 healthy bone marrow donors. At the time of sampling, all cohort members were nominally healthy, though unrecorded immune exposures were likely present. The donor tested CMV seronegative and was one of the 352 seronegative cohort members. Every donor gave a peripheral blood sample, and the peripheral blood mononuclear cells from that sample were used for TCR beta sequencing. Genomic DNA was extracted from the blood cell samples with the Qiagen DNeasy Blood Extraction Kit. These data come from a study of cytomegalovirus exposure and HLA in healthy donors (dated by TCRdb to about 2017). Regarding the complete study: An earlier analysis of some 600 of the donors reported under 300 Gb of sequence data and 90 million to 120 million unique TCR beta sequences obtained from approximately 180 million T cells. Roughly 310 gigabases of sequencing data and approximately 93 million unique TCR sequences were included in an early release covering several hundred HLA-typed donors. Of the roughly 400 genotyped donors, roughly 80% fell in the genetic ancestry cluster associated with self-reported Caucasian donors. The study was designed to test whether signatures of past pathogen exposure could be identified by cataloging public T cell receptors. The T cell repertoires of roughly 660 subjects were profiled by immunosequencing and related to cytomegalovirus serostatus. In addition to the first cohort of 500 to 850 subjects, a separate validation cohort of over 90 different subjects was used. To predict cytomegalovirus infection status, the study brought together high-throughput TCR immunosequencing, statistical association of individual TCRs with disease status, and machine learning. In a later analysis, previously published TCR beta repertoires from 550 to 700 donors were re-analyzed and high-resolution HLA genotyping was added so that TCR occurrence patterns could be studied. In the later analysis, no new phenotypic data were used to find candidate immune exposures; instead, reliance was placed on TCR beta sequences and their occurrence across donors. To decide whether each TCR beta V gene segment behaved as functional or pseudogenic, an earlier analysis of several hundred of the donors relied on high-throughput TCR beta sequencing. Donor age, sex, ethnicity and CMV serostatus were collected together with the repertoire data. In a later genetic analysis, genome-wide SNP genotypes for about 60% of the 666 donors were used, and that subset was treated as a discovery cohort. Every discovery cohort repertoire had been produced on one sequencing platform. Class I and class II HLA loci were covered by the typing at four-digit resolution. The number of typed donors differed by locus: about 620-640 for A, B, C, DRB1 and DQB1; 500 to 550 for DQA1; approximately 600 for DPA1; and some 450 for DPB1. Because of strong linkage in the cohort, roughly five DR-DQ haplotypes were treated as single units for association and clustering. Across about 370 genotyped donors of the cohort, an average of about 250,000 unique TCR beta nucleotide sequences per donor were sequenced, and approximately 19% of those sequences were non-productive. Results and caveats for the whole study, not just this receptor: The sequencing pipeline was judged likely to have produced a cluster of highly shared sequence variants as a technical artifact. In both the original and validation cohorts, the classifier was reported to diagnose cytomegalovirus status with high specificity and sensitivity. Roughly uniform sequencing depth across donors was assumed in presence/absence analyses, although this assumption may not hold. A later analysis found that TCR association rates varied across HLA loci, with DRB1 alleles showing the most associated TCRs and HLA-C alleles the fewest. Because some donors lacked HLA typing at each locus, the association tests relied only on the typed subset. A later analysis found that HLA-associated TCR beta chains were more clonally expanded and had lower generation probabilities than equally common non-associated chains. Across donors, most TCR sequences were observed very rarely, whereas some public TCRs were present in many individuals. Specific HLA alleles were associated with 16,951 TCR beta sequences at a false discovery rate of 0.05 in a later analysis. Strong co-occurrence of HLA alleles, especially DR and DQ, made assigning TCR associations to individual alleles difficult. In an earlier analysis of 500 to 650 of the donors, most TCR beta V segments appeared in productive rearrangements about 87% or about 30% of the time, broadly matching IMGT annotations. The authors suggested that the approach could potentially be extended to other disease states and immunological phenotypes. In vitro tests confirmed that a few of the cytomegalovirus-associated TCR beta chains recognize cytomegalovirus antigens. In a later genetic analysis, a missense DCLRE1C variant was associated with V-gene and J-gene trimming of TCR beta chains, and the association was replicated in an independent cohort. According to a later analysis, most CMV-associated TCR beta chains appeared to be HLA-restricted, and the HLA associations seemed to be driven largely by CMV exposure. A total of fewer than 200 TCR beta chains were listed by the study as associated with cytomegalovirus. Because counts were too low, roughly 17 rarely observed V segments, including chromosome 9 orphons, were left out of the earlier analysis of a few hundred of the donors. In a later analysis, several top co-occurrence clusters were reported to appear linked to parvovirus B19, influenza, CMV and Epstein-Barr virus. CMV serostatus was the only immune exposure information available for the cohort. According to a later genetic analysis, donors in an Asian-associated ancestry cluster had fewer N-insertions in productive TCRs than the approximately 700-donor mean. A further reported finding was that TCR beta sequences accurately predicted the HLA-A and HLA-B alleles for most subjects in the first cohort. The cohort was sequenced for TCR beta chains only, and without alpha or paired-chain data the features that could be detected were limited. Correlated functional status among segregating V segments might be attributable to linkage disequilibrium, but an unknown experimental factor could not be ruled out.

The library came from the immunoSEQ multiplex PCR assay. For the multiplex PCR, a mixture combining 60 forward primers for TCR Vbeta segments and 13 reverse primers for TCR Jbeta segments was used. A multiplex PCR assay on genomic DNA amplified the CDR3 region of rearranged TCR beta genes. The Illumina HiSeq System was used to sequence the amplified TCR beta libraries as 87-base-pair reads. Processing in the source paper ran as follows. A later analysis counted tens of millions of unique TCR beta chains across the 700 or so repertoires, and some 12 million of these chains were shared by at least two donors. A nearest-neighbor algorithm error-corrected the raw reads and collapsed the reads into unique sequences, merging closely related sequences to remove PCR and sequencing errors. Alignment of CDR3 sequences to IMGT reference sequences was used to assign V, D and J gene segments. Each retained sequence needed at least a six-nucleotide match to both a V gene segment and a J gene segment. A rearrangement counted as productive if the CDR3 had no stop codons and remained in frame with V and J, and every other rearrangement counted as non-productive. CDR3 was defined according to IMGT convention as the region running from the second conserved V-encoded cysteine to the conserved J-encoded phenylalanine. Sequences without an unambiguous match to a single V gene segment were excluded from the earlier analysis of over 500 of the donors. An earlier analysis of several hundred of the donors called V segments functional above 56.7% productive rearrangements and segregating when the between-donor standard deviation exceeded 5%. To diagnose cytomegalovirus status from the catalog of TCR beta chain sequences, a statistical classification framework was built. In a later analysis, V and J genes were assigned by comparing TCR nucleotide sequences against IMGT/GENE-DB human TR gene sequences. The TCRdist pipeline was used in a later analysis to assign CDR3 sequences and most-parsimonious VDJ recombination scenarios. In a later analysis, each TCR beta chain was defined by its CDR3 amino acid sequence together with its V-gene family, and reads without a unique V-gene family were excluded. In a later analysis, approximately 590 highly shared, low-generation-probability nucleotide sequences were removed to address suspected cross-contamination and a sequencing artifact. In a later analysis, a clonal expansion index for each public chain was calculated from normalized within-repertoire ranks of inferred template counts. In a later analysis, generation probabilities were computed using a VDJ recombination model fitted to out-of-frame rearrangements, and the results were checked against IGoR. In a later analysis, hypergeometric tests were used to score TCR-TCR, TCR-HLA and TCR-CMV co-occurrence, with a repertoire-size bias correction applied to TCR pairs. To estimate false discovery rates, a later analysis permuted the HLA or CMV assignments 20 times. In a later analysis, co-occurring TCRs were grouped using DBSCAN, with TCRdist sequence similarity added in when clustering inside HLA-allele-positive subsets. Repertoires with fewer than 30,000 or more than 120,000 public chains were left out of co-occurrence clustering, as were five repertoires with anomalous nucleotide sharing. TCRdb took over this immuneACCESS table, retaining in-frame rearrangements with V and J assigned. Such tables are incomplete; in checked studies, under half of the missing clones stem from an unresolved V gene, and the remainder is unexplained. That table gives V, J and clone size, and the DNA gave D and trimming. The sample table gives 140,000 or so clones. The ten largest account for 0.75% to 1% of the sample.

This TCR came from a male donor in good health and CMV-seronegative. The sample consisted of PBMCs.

The sequenced DNA: TGTGCCTGGGATAATCTTAGGACAGGGGGCCTGAACACTGAAGCTTTCTTT. Its translation is CAWDNLRTGGLNTEAFF. Rearrangement joined TRBV30 to TRBJ1-1, with 11 bases aligning to TRBD1. The CDR3 numbers 17 residues from cysteine through phenylalanine. Only the CDR3 DNA is retained, 51 bases long and in frame from the first base. CDR1 and CDR2 are read off the germline V gene (reference sequence) as GTSNPN and SVGIG. Germline trimming: 5 bases from V, 0 bases from J; junction bases outside gene matches: 11.